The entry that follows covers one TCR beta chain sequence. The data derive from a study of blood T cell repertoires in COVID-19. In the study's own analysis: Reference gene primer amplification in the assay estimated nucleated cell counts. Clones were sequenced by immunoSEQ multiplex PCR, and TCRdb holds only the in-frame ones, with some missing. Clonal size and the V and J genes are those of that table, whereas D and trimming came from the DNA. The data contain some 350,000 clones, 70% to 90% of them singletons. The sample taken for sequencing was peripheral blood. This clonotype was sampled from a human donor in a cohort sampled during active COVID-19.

The CDR3 sequence is CASSLLAGDQETQYF. CDR3 DNA sequence: TGTGCCAGCAGCTTGTTAGCGGGAGACCAAGAGACCCAGTACTTC. The chain recombines TRBV5-8 with TRBJ2-5, with 9 positions matching TRBD2. Germline CDR1 reads SGHTS; CDR2 reads YDEGEE. The CDR3 has 15 residues. Unmatched junction bases numbered 1, after V lost 1 base and J lost 0 bases.